The sequence of this TCR beta chain was determined in a study of CD8 T cells in ankylosing spondylitis (dated by TCRdb to about 2017). Regarding the research as a whole: The study profiled T cell receptor beta repertoires in healthy donors and ankylosing spondylitis patients to find disease-linked TCR variants. Peripheral blood was sampled, and synovial fluid was additionally collected from ankylosing spondylitis patients. The full study cohort was made up of about two dozen ankylosing spondylitis patients and 108 healthy donors. Paper-wide results and their limitations: According to the report, matched synovial fluid samples from ankylosing spondylitis patients were significantly enriched for the disease-linked clones. Some TCR beta motif variants had previously been reported in synovial fluid and blood of reactive arthritis patients, which suggested common disease-initiation mechanisms. Blood from ankylosing spondylitis patients appeared to be characterized by a TCR beta motif made up of under 10 highly homologous amino acid variants. The disease-linked clones showed a CD8+ phenotype and occurred at relatively low frequencies in peripheral blood.

This clonotype was found a few times. This clone's antigen is unknown. It has no much larger one-base neighbor in the sample; base qualities were not kept. From a lookup of the germline V gene, CDR1 and CDR2 are MGHRA and YSYEKL. Relative to germline, V is 5 bases shorter and J is 1 base shorter, with 14 bases between their ends. The CDR3 goes from the cysteine to the phenylalanine over 15 residues. The retained sequence is limited to the CDR3, 45 bases, with the frame set at the first base. The data were produced on an Illumina HiSeq 2500. TCR beta libraries were prepared by quantitative 5'-RACE with molecular barcodes. The study's processing was this. To identify disease-linked TCR variants, a new computational method was used, one built on a probabilistic model of VDJ rearrangement. The public reads were reprocessed in TCRdb via fastp at Q25 and MiXCR, keeping in-frame beta chains. For every CDR3 protein sequence, its rows merge into one entry that carries the most common genes and DNA. TCRdb, not the authors, supplied the V and J calls. The sample profile shows 700,000 to 850,000 distinct CDR3 sequences; 10% to 15% of them were found once. Roughly 0.51% of the sample belongs to the ten largest clones.

The sequenced sample was blood, either unsorted or a sorted T cell fraction (not recorded which). This TCR derives from a male donor with ankylosing spondylitis. This sequence uses TRBV4-1 and TRBJ1-1; TRBD1 might be the D gene, on 6 matching bases. The CDR3 region has the sequence CASSENRVRNTEAFF. The DNA sequence is as follows: TGCGCCAGCAGCGAAAACAGGGTTAGGAACACTGAAGCTTTCTTT.